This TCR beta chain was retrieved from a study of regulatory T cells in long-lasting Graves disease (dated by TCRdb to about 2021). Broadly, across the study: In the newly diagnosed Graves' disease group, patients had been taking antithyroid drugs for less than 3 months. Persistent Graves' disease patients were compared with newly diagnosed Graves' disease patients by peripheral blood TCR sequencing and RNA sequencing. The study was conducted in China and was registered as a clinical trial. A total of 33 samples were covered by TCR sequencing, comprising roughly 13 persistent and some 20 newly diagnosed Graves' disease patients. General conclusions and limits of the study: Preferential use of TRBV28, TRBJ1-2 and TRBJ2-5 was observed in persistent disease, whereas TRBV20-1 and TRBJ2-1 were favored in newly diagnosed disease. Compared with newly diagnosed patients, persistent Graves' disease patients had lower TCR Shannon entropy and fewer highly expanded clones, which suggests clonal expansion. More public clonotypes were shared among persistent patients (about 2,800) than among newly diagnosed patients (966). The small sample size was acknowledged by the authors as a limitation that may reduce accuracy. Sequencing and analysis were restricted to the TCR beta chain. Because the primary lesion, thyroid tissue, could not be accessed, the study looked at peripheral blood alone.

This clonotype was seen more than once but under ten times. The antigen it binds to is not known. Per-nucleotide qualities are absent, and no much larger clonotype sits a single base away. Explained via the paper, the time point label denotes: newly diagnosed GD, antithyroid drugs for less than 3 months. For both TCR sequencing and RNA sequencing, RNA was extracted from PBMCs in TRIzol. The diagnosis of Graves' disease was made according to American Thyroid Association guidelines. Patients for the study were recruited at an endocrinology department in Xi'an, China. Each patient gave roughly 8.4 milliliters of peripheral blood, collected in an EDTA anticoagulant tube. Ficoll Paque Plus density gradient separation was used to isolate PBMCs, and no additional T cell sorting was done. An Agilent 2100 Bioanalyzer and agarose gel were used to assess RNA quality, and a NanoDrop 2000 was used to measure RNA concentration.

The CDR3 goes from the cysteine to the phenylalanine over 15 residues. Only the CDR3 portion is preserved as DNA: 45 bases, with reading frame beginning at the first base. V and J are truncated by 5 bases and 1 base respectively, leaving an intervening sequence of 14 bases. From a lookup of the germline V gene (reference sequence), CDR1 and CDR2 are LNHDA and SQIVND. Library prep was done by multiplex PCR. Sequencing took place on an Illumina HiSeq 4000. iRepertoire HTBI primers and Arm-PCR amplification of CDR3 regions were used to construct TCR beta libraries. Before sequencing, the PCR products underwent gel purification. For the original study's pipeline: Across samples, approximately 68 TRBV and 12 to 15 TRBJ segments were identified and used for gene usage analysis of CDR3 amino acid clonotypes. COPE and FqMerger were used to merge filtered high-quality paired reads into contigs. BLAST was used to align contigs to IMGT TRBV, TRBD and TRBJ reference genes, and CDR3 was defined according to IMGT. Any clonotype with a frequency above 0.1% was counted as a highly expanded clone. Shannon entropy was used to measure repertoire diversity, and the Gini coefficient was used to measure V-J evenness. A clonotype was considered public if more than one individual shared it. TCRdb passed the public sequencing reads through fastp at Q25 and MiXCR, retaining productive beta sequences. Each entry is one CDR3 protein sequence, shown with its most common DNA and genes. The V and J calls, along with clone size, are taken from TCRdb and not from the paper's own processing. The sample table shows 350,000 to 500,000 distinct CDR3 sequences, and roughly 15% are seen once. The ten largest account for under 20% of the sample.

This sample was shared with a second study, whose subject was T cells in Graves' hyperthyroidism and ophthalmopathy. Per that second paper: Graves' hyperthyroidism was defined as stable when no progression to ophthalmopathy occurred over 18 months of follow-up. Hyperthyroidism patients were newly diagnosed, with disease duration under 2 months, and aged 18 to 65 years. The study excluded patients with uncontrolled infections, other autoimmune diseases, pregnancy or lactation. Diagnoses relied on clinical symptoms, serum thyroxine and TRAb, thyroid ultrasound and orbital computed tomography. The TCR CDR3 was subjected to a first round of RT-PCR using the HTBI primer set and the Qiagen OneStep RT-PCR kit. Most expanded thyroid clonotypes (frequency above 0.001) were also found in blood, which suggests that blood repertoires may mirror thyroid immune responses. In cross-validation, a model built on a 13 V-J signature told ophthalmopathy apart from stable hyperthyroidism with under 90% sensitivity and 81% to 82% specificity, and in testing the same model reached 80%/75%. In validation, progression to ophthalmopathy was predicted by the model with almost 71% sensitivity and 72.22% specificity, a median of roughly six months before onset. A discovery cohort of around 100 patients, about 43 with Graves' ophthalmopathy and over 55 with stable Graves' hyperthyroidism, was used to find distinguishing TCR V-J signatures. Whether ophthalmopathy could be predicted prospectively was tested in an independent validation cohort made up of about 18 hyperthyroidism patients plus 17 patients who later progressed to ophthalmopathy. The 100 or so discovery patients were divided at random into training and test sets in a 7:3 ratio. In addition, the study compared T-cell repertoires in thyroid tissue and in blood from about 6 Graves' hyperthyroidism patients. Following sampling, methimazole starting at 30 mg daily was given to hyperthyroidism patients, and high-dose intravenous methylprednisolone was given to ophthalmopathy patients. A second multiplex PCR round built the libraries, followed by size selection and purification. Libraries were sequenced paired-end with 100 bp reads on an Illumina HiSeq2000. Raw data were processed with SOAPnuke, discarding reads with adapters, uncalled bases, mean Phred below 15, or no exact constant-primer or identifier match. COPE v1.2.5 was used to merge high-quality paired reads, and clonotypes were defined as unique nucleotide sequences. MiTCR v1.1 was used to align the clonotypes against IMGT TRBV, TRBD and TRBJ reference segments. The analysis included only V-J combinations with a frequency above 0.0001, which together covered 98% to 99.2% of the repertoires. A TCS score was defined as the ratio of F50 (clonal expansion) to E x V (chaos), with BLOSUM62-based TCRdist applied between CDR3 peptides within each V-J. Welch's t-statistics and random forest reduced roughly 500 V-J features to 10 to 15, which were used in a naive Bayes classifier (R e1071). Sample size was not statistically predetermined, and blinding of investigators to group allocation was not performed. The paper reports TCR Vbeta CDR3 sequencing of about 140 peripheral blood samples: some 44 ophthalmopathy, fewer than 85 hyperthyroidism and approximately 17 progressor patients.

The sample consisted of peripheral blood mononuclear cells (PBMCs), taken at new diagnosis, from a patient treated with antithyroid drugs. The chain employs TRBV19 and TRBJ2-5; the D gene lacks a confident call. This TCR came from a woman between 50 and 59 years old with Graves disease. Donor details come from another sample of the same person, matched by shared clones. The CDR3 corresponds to CASSFARSPQETQYF. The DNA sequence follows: TGTGCCAGTAGTTTCGCGAGGAGCCCCCAAGAGACCCAGTACTTC.